Presented here are 27 T cell receptor beta chains from one specimen sequenced in a study of T-cell memory formation after mild COVID-19. A single record per CDR3 protein comes from TCRdb applying MiXCR to the 5' RACE reads. The table has around 140,000 distinct CDR3 sequences, 6% to 7% seen once; the top ten hold just over 2%. The sample was PBMCs or a T cell subset sorted from them (not recorded which). The receptors shown here come from an adult woman who had mild COVID-19 (a few samples of this study predate the infection). Cell type and time point are not known.

This clonotype showed up many times. The chain joins TRBV7-2 to TRBJ2-1; D remains ambiguous. The V end was cut by 5 bases, the J end by 6 bases, with 14 bases between. CDR1 and CDR2 from the germline V gene are SGHTA and FQGNSA. This CDR3 spans 14 amino acids. As DNA, the CDR3 is TGTGCCAGCAGCCCCTCGGTTCAGCTCAATGAGCAGTTCTTC. As protein: CASSPSVQLNEQFF.

This clonotype was found many times. The chain couples TRBV7-2 to TRBJ2-2, with D tentatively TRBD1 or TRBD2 (5 bases each). V was pared by 5 bases and J by 6 bases, with 16 bases between. Germline V gene data show CDR1 as SGHTA and CDR2 as FQGNSA. This CDR3 region has 15 residues. The CDR3 bases are TGTGCCAGCAGCCCCATTGGGGGTTTCGCCGGGGAGCTGTTTTTT. It translates to CASSPIGGFAGELFF.

The DNA for the CDR3 is TGTGCCAGCAGTTACTCGGACAGAGGCTACGAGCAGTACTTC. It specifies CASSYSDRGYEQYF. This rearrangement joins TRBV6-5 to TRBJ2-7; maybe TRBD1 (6 bases). V gave up 0 bases and J gave up 3 bases, with 9 bases separating them. This CDR3 has 14 amino acids. Germline V gene sequence: CDR1 MNHEY, CDR2 SVGAGI.

This clonotype was seen a few times. V and J are TRBV12-3 or TRBV12-4 and TRBJ1-3; no clear D. This CDR3 spans 14 amino acids. Deletions cut 2 bases from V and 2 bases from J, with 7 bases between. CDR3 region: CASSLWGTGNTIYF. The CDR3 coding sequence is TGTGCCAGCAGTTTATGGGGAACTGGAAACACCATATATTTT.

This clonotype occurred a few times. The chain has TRBV20-1 and TRBJ1-6, with TRBD1 matching over 8 bases. CDR1 and CDR2 (germline): DFQATT, SNEGSKA (reference sequence). The CDR3 is 18 amino acids. Losses at the gene ends were 5 bases for V and 0 bases for J; bases not matched to a gene: 12. CDR3 sequence (DNA): TGCAGTGCTCCATCAGGGGGCTCAATGAGCTCCTATAATTCACCCCTCCACTTT. Protein: CSAPSGGSMSSYNSPLHF.

This clonotype was counted at least ten times. The V call is TRBV6-5, the J call TRBJ2-2; D unresolved. Germline V gene sequence: CDR1 MNHEY, CDR2 SVGAGI. V was trimmed by 6 bases and J by 11 bases, leaving 13 bases between them. This CDR3 is 12 amino acids long. CDR3 coding DNA: TGTGCCAGCAGCCAATCCTCGGCCGAGCTGTTTTTT. Translated: CASSQSSAELFF.

This chain joins TRBV4-1 and TRBJ2-3; weak D call: TRBD1 (5 bases). Between the trimmed V and J ends, which lost 5 bases and 2 bases, there was a span of 20 bases. Germline V CDR1 and CDR2: MGHRA, YSYEKL. This CDR3 spans 17 amino acids. CDR3 loop: CASSTVPGSANTDTQYF. The CDR3 bases are TGCGCCAGCAGCACGGTCCCAGGGTCTGCGAACACAGATACGCAGTATTTT.

J is TRBJ2-3 and V is TRBV2, with TRBD1 identical over 7 bases. The CDR3 runs to 14 residues. V lost 8 bases and J lost 1; bases outside the gene matches: 6. Germline lookup yields CDR1 SNHLY and CDR2 FYNNEI. The CDR3 here is CASRQGWGTDTQYF. DNA of the CDR3: TGTGCCAGCCGACAGGGTTGGGGCACAGATACGCAGTATTTT. Based on the CDR3 plus reference TRBV2 and TRBJ2-3, the full variable domain is EPEVTQTPSHQVTQMGQEVILRCVPISNHLYFYWYRQILGQKVEFLVSFYNNEISEKSEIFDDQFSVERPDGSNFTLKIRSTKLEDSAMYFCASRQGWGTDTQYFGPGTRLTVL.

Written as DNA, the CDR3 is TGTGCCAGCAGCCTCCATTCTCCCCCGGACTATGGCTACACCTTC. Amino acids: CASSLHSPPDYGYTF. The chain has TRBV12-3 or TRBV12-4 and TRBJ1-2; D is unclear. The CDR3 totals 15 residues. V was pared by 6 bases and J by 3 bases, with 17 bases between.

This clonotype was counted between two and nine times. The chain couples TRBV24-1 to TRBJ2-3; TRBD1 aligns across 7 bases. Trimming took 3 bases from V and 4 from J; bases not matched to a gene: 3. This CDR3 comprises 14 residues. Germline lookup yields CDR1 KGHDR and CDR2 SFDVKD. The CDR3: CATSDHQGADTQYF. In DNA, the CDR3 is TGTGCCACCAGTGATCACCAGGGGGCAGATACGCAGTATTTT.

In its sample, this clonotype was seen a few times. The genes are TRBV7-3 and TRBJ2-6, with D uncertain. V lost 0 bases and J 11 bases, leaving 14 bases between the germline ends. The CDR3 consists of 15 residues. Germline lookup yields CDR1 SGHTA and CDR2 FQGTGA. CDR3 DNA sequence: TGTGCCAGCAGCTTAACTCATCGGGCGGTGGACGTCCTGACTTTC. It translates to CASSLTHRAVDVLTF.

This chain uses TRBV27 with TRBJ2-7; D unclear. Trimming cost V 5 bases and J 2 bases, with 10 bases left between them. Germline loops: CDR1 MNHEY, CDR2 SMNVEV (reference sequence). CDR3 length equals 13 residues. This CDR3 reads CASSAGGAYEQYF. The CDR3 bases are TGTGCCAGCAGTGCCGGTGGAGCCTACGAGCAGTACTTC.

This clonotype came up many times. The V and J genes are TRBV6-5 and TRBJ2-3; D not resolved. V was cut by 0 bases and J by 2 bases, with 9 bases left in between. Germline V gene data show CDR1 as MNHEY and CDR2 as SVGAGI. The CDR3 has 15 residues. The CDR3 nucleotides are TGTGCCAGCAGTTACTCCTCCCGGTCCACAGATACGCAGTATTTT. Encoded protein: CASSYSSRSTDTQYF.

The V and J genes are TRBV3-1 and TRBJ1-1; D is ambiguous. CDR1 is LGHDT, CDR2 YNNKEL, per germline (reference sequence). Trimming cost V 4 bases and J 7 bases, with 10 bases left between them. This CDR3 is built from 12 residues. The CDR3 reads CASSRRTDEAFF. The CDR3 bases are TGTGCCAGCAGCCGTCGGACGGATGAAGCTTTCTTT.

On this clonotype itself: A much larger clone differs by one base, so this may be a read error. This sequence joins TRBV12-3 or TRBV12-4 and TRBJ2-2, with D possibly TRBD2 on 6 matching bases. This CDR3 contains 13 residues. V lost 5 bases, J lost 7 bases, and 11 bases lay in between. The CDR3: CASSLRGIGELFF. The CDR3 DNA follows: TGTGCCAGCAGTCTCCGCGGGATCGGGGAGCTGTTTTTT.

This clonotype was recorded a few times. V is TRBV20-1 and J is TRBJ2-5; D call uncertain. The ends were cut back, 0 bases at V and 4 bases at J, with 15 bases in the middle. The germline gives CDR1 DFQATT, CDR2 SNEGSKA (reference sequence). The CDR3 runs 15 residues. CDR3 residues: CSARDGSSGRETQYF. CDR3 coding DNA: TGCAGTGCTAGAGATGGTTCGTCCGGCCGAGAGACCCAGTACTTC.

The chain is built from TRBV15 and TRBJ2-3; maybe TRBD2 (6 bases). Germline V gene data show CDR1 as LNHNV and CDR2 as YYDKDF (reference sequence). The CDR3 sequence is 16 residues long. Trimming took off 0 bases at V and 0 bases at J, with 10 bases between the two ends. In nucleotides, the CDR3 is TGTGCCACCAGCAGAGATCTGGCGGGGAGCACAGATACGCAGTATTTT. Protein: CATSRDLAGSTDTQYF.

This clonotype has just a few counts. The V and J genes are TRBV12-3 or TRBV12-4 and TRBJ1-4; D is perhaps TRBD1 (6 bases). The CDR3 length is 14 residues. The ends were cut back, 6 bases at V and 10 bases at J, with 18 bases in the middle. The CDR3 loop reads CASRIQGHGGKLFF. CDR3 nucleotides: TGTGCCAGCAGGATACAGGGACATGGTGGAAAACTGTTTTTT.

The CDR3 nucleotides are TGTGCCAGCTCACCACCCGGTGGGGGCTACAATGAGCAGTTCTTC. Amino acids: CASSPPGGGYNEQFF. The chain links TRBV18 to TRBJ2-1; D could derive from TRBD1 or TRBD2 (5 bases each). The germline V gene has CDR1 KGHSH and CDR2 LQKENI. The V end was cut by 0 bases, the J end by 3 bases, with 9 bases between. There are 15 residues in the CDR3.

The table lists this clonotype with many counts. V is TRBV4-1 and J is TRBJ1-2; 7 positions match TRBD1. Germline V lookup: CDR1 MGHRA, CDR2 YSYEKL. The V segment lost 2 bases and the J segment 6 bases; nucleotides outside the gene matches: 6. This CDR3 spans 14 amino acids. CDR3 residues: CASSQKGALHGYTF. DNA of the CDR3: TGCGCCAGCAGCCAAAAGGGGGCTTTACATGGCTACACCTTC.

This chain joins TRBV7-9 and TRBJ1-2, with 7 nucleotides matching TRBD1. The CDR3 contains 13 residues. J gave up 6 bases and V 4 bases, and 5 bases lay outside the gene matches. CDR1 is SEHNR, CDR2 FQNEAQ, per germline (reference sequence). The DNA of the CDR3 is TGTGCCAGCAGCTCGGGACAGAGCCATGGCTACACCTTC. Its protein product is CASSSGQSHGYTF. Full variable domain (outside the CDR3, taken from reference TRBV7-9 and TRBJ1-2): DTGVSQNPRHKITKRGQNVTFRCDPISEHNRLYWYRQTLGQGPEFLTYFQNEAQLEKSRLLSDRFSAERPKGSFSTLEIQRTEQGDSAMYLCASSSGQSHGYTFGSGTRLTVV.

This clonotype was picked up many times. The chain is built from TRBV12-3 or TRBV12-4 and TRBJ2-2, with D perhaps matching TRBD1 or TRBD2 (7 bases each). The V end lost 8 bases, the J end lost 5 bases, and 15 bases lay between the germline ends. This CDR3 comprises 14 residues. This chain's CDR3 is CASGPGGGTGELFF. CDR3 nucleotide sequence: TGTGCCAGCGGCCCAGGGGGGGGGACCGGGGAGCTGTTTTTT.

The rearrangement uses TRBV2 and TRBJ2-1, with 11 bases aligning to TRBD2. Looked up from germline, CDR1 is SNHLY and CDR2 is FYNNEI. This CDR3 is 14 amino acids long. With 4 bases clipped from V and 12 bases from J, the junction kept 8 bases outside the gene matches. This chain's CDR3 is CASSVYLAGGTQFF. CDR3 coding DNA: TGTGCCAGCAGTGTGTACCTAGCGGGGGGAACGCAGTTCTTC.

This clonotype has more than one count but fewer than ten. The chain is built from TRBV27 and TRBJ1-2, with D unclear. CDR1 and CDR2 (germline): MNHEY, SMNVEV (reference sequence). The length of the CDR3 is 17 residues. Trimming cost V 2 bases and J 4 bases, with 20 bases left between them. The CDR3 DNA reads as TGTGCCAGCAGTTTAGCTGGTACTCGATCCTTCCTCTATGGCTACACCTTC. Translation: CASSLAGTRSFLYGYTF.

This clonotype appeared many times. The J gene is TRBJ1-1, the V gene TRBV5-1; D is possibly TRBD1 (5 bases). The CDR3 is 15 amino acids. The germline V and J ends were trimmed by 1 base and 6 bases, with 16 bases remaining between them. Germline lookup yields CDR1 SGHRS and CDR2 YFSETQ. The CDR3 region is CASSLSGRDGAEAFF. In DNA, the CDR3 is TGCGCCAGCAGCTTGAGCGGCAGGGACGGGGCTGAAGCTTTCTTT.

This clonotype was recorded a few times. This rearrangement joins TRBV12-3 or TRBV12-4 to TRBJ1-2; TRBD1 matches 7 bases. This CDR3 spans 13 amino acids. The V gene end was trimmed by 7 bases and the J gene end by 7 bases; junction bases not matched to a gene: 9. DNA of the CDR3: TGTGCCAGCACCATCACAGGGGTTGGTGGCTACACCTTC. Encoded protein: CASTITGVGGYTF.

The V gene is TRBV20-1, the J gene TRBJ1-2, with no clear D. Trimming stripped 0 bases from V and 4 bases from J, with 15 bases between. The germline gives CDR1 DFQATT, CDR2 SNEGSKA (reference sequence). This CDR3 is built from 15 residues. For the CDR3, the DNA is TGCAGTGCTAGAGATTCAGAGAAGCCTCGCTATGGCTACACCTTC. The encoded protein is CSARDSEKPRYGYTF.